This T cell receptor beta chain was documented in a study of identical twins. Germline V gene lookup returns CDR1 SEHNR and CDR2 FQNEAQ (reference sequence). The CDR3 is 14 residues long. The V gene lost 1 base and the J gene lost 5 bases, with 11 bases spanning the gap. Only healthy Caucasians were enrolled as donors. TCRdb re-derived calls from the 5' RACE reads in MiXCR, one entry per CDR3 protein. This sample has hundreds of thousands of distinct CDR3 sequences, with about 20% found just once. These data also featured in a second study, about T cells expressing NK-cell markers.

The sequence was collected from a woman aged 18-29 years in good health. This chain uses TRBV7-9 with TRBJ2-5; D gene uncertain. The sample was PBMCs. CDR3 nucleotide sequence: TGTGCCAGCAGCTTAGGTGATTTGAGGGAGACCCAGTACTTC. Protein product: CASSLGDLRETQYF. The whole variable domain, remainder taken from reference TRBV7-9 and TRBJ2-5, is DTGVSQNPRHKITKRGQNVTFRCDPISEHNRLYWYRQTLGQGPEFLTYFQNEAQLEKSRLLSDRFSAERPKGSFSTLEIQRTEQGDSAMYLCASSLGDLRETQYFGPGTRLLVL.